These T cell receptor beta chains were read from a single sample in a study of blood T cell repertoires in COVID-19. Produced via immunoSEQ multiplex PCR; TCRdb's table is partial and in-frame only. The repertoire holds over 11,000 clones, with about 90% as singletons. The sample was peripheral blood. These receptors all come from a human donor in a cohort sampled during active COVID-19. CDR3s include the opening cysteine and the closing phenylalanine or tryptophan. Each record gives: D gene, clone size, J gene, V gene, CDR3 DNA, CDR3 protein. The D gene is left open where the match is weak. A clone size is listed for some rows: how often the clone was seen (once, few, many), or a class if it is expanded.

D gene: NA
clone size: NA
J gene: TRBJ1-2
V gene: TRBV19
CDR3 DNA: TGTGCCAGTAGTTTCCAACAGGGATCCCATGGCTACACCTTC
CDR3 protein: CASSFQQGSHGYTF

D gene: NA
clone size: NA
J gene: TRBJ2-7
V gene: TRBV2
CDR3 DNA: TGTGCCAGCGGCAGGGGTGGTGACTACGAGCAGTACTTC
CDR3 protein: CASGRGGDYEQYF

D gene: NA
clone size: NA
J gene: TRBJ1-2
V gene: TRBV4-1
CDR3 DNA: TGCGCCAGCAGCCCGGCAGGCATCTGGGGCTACACCTTC
CDR3 protein: CASSPAGIWGYTF

D gene: NA
clone size: NA
J gene: TRBJ2-5
V gene: TRBV3-1/TRBV3-2
CDR3 DNA: TGTGCCAGCAGGCAATCTAGGCCTCCAGAGACCCAGTACTTC
CDR3 protein: CASRQSRPPETQYF

D gene: NA
clone size: once
J gene: TRBJ2-1
V gene: TRBV29-1
CDR3 DNA: TGCAGCGTTGTCGGGGCTAGCGCCCTCTCCTACAATGAGCAGTTCTTC
CDR3 protein: CSVVGASALSYNEQFF

D gene: NA
clone size: NA
J gene: TRBJ2-2
V gene: TRBV19
CDR3 DNA: TGTGCCAGTAGCTGGGACATGAGCGGCACCGGGGAGCTGTTTTTT
CDR3 protein: CASSWDMSGTGELFF

D gene: NA
clone size: NA
J gene: TRBJ1-3
V gene: TRBV2
CDR3 DNA: TGTGCCAGCAGGGGCCCCGGGACACTTAGCTCTGGAAACACCATATATTTT
CDR3 protein: CASRGPGTLSSGNTIYF

D gene: TRBD1
clone size: once
J gene: TRBJ2-7
V gene: TRBV9
CDR3 DNA: TGTGCCAGCAGCGTAGACAGGGGCGAGCAGTACTTC
CDR3 protein: CASSVDRGEQYF

D gene: TRBD2
clone size: NA
J gene: TRBJ2-1
V gene: TRBV24-1
CDR3 DNA: TGTGCCACCAGTGATTTAAGCGGGGGCCTCTCCTACAATGAGCAGTTCTTC
CDR3 protein: CATSDLSGGLSYNEQFF

D gene: TRBD2
clone size: NA
J gene: TRBJ2-1
V gene: TRBV5-4
CDR3 DNA: TGTGCCAGCAGCCATCCTGGACTAGCGGCGTTGCAGTTCTTC
CDR3 protein: CASSHPGLAALQFF

D gene: NA
clone size: NA
J gene: TRBJ1-2
V gene: TRBV4-3
CDR3 DNA: TGCGCCAGCAGCCAAGGTCAGGCAGGGAGGGGCTACACCTTC
CDR3 protein: CASSQGQAGRGYTF

D gene: NA
clone size: NA
J gene: TRBJ2-4
V gene: TRBV6-5
CDR3 DNA: TGTGCCAGCAGTACACGAGGAGCCAAAAACATTCAGTACTTC
CDR3 protein: CASSTRGAKNIQYF

D gene: TRBD1
clone size: NA
J gene: TRBJ1-1
V gene: TRBV6-5
CDR3 DNA: TGTGCCAGCAGTCTAAGGGGACAGGGCGCTTTCTTT
CDR3 protein: CASSLRGQGAFF

D gene: TRBD1
clone size: NA
J gene: TRBJ1-5
V gene: TRBV11-2
CDR3 DNA: TGTGCCAGCAGCGCCGGACAGGGACAGCCCCAGCATTTT
CDR3 protein: CASSAGQGQPQHF

D gene: NA
clone size: NA
J gene: TRBJ2-5
V gene: TRBV20-1
CDR3 DNA: TGCAGTGCTTTCAGGGTAGAGACCCAGTACTTC
CDR3 protein: CSAFRVETQYF

D gene: NA
clone size: NA
J gene: TRBJ2-7
V gene: TRBV2
CDR3 DNA: TGTGCCAGCAGTGTGGGGGACAACCCTTTCTACGAGCAGTACTTC
CDR3 protein: CASSVGDNPFYEQYF

D gene: NA
clone size: NA
J gene: TRBJ1-1
V gene: TRBV2
CDR3 DNA: TGTGCCAGCAGTGGGGGGGATGGCACTGAAGCTTTCTTT
CDR3 protein: CASSGGDGTEAFF

D gene: TRBD1
clone size: NA
J gene: TRBJ2-2
V gene: TRBV10-3
CDR3 DNA: TGTGCCATCAGGGGACAGTCGAACACCGGGGAGCTGTTTTTT
CDR3 protein: CAIRGQSNTGELFF

D gene: TRBD2
clone size: once
J gene: TRBJ2-1
V gene: TRBV28
CDR3 DNA: TGTGCCAGCAGAATACTAGCGCCCAAAGCGGGATATGAGCAGTTCTTC
CDR3 protein: CASRILAPKAGYEQFF

D gene: NA
clone size: NA
J gene: TRBJ2-5
V gene: TRBV3-1/TRBV3-2
CDR3 DNA: TGTGCCAGCAGCTCGCATAGGGGAGAGACCCAGTACTTC
CDR3 protein: CASSSHRGETQYF

D gene: TRBD2
clone size: once
J gene: TRBJ2-1
V gene: TRBV7-2
CDR3 DNA: TGTGCCAGCAGCCCCCGGGGGGGGAGGTACAATGAGCAGTTCTTC
CDR3 protein: CASSPRGGRYNEQFF

D gene: NA
clone size: NA
J gene: TRBJ2-2
V gene: TRBV5-1
CDR3 DNA: TGCGCCAGCGGACTCCCGAACACCGGGGAGCTGTTTTTT
CDR3 protein: CASGLPNTGELFF

D gene: TRBD1
clone size: NA
J gene: TRBJ1-6
V gene: TRBV7-6
CDR3 DNA: TGTGCCAGCAGCTTACGGGACAGCAGTAATTCACCCCTCCACTTT
CDR3 protein: CASSLRDSSNSPLHF

D gene: TRBD2
clone size: NA
J gene: TRBJ2-3
V gene: TRBV7-9
CDR3 DNA: TGTGCCAGCAGCAATCGCACCGGGACTAGCGGGAGGGCGGGCACAGATACGCAGTATTTT
CDR3 protein: CASSNRTGTSGRAGTDTQYF

D gene: NA
clone size: medium-sized
J gene: TRBJ2-2
V gene: TRBV5-1
CDR3 DNA: TGCGCCAGCGGTTATAGCGGTCCCGACACCGGGGAGCTGTTTTTT
CDR3 protein: CASGYSGPDTGELFF

D gene: NA
clone size: NA
J gene: TRBJ2-2
V gene: TRBV6-5
CDR3 DNA: TGTGCCAGCAGTTCCATCGGGGAGCTGTTTTTT
CDR3 protein: CASSSIGELFF

D gene: NA
clone size: once
J gene: TRBJ2-4
V gene: TRBV6-5
CDR3 DNA: TGTGCCAGCACCAACCCAGGAGCCAAAAACATTCAGTACTTC
CDR3 protein: CASTNPGAKNIQYF

D gene: TRBD2
clone size: NA
J gene: TRBJ2-5
V gene: TRBV6-1
CDR3 DNA: TGTGCCAGCAGTGAGCGGGGGGCGGAAGAGACCCAGTACTTC
CDR3 protein: CASSERGAEETQYF

D gene: TRBD1
clone size: NA
J gene: TRBJ2-1
V gene: TRBV28
CDR3 DNA: TGTGCCAGCAGCCCGGGCGGGACAGGGGGCCCCAATGAGCAGTTCTTC
CDR3 protein: CASSPGGTGGPNEQFF

D gene: NA
clone size: NA
J gene: TRBJ2-1
V gene: TRBV5-1
CDR3 DNA: TGCGCCAGCAGCTTGGAGGGGATATCCTACAATGAGCAGTTCTTC
CDR3 protein: CASSLEGISYNEQFF

D gene: TRBD1
clone size: NA
J gene: TRBJ2-1
V gene: TRBV28
CDR3 DNA: TGTGCCAGCAGCACGGACAGGGCGGGAAACAATGAGCAGTTCTTC
CDR3 protein: CASSTDRAGNNEQFF

D gene: TRBD1
clone size: NA
J gene: TRBJ2-1
V gene: TRBV19
CDR3 DNA: TGTGCCAGTAGTGCCCTACCGGGACAGGGGTCCTACAATGAGCAGTTCTTC
CDR3 protein: CASSALPGQGSYNEQFF

D gene: NA
clone size: NA
J gene: TRBJ1-2
V gene: TRBV6-1
CDR3 DNA: TGTGCCAGCAGTGAAGCGCATCAGGGTCTGGGTGGCTACACCTTC
CDR3 protein: CASSEAHQGLGGYTF

D gene: NA
clone size: NA
J gene: TRBJ1-2
V gene: TRBV9
CDR3 DNA: TGTGCCAGCAGCCCGTCCCCCGGGACGGGAGATGGCTACACCTTC
CDR3 protein: CASSPSPGTGDGYTF

D gene: TRBD1
clone size: NA
J gene: TRBJ1-2
V gene: TRBV19
CDR3 DNA: TGTGCCAGTAGTATGGGGGACAGGGGTGCTACTAACTATGGCTACACCTTC
CDR3 protein: CASSMGDRGATNYGYTF

D gene: TRBD1
clone size: NA
J gene: TRBJ2-4
V gene: TRBV3-1/TRBV3-2
CDR3 DNA: TGTGCCAGCAGCCGCTCGGGACAGGGAAGGGTTCAGTACTTC
CDR3 protein: CASSRSGQGRVQYF

D gene: NA
clone size: NA
J gene: TRBJ1-1
V gene: TRBV27
CDR3 DNA: TGTGCCAGCAGCCCTTATCAAGAATGGGCAGGGCAGGGAGCTTTCTTT
CDR3 protein: CASSPYQEWAGQGAFF

D gene: TRBD2
clone size: NA
J gene: TRBJ2-5
V gene: TRBV3-1/TRBV3-2
CDR3 DNA: TGTGCCAGCAGCCAAGCCGACCGGGGGGTAAAGACCCAGTACTTC
CDR3 protein: CASSQADRGVKTQYF

D gene: TRBD2
clone size: NA
J gene: TRBJ2-5
V gene: TRBV18
CDR3 DNA: TGTGCCAGCTCACCACCGGGACTAGCGGGGGAACCACCTCAGTACTTC
CDR3 protein: CASSPPGLAGEPPQYF

D gene: TRBD2
clone size: NA
J gene: TRBJ2-7
V gene: TRBV20-1
CDR3 DNA: TGCAGTGCTACGGAGCGGGGCGAGCAGTACTTC
CDR3 protein: CSATERGEQYF

D gene: TRBD1
clone size: NA
J gene: TRBJ1-2
V gene: TRBV6-5
CDR3 DNA: TGTGCCAGCAGTTTCGCTGACAGGGGAACGGGTGGCTACACCTTC
CDR3 protein: CASSFADRGTGGYTF

D gene: NA
clone size: NA
J gene: TRBJ1-2
V gene: TRBV27
CDR3 DNA: TGTGCCAGCAGTTTATCGGAGAGCTATGGCTACACCTTC
CDR3 protein: CASSLSESYGYTF

D gene: TRBD1
clone size: few
J gene: TRBJ1-2
V gene: TRBV5-1
CDR3 DNA: TGCGCCAGCAGCTTGGAAGGGACAGGAGGGTATGGCTACACCTTC
CDR3 protein: CASSLEGTGGYGYTF

D gene: NA
clone size: once
J gene: TRBJ2-1
V gene: TRBV12-1
CDR3 DNA: TGTGCCAGCAGCTGGAGACGGTACAATGAGCAGTTCTTC
CDR3 protein: CASSWRRYNEQFF

D gene: TRBD1
clone size: NA
J gene: TRBJ1-1
V gene: TRBV2
CDR3 DNA: TGTGCCCGAGAATGGGGACAGCTTAACACTGAAGCTTTCTTT
CDR3 protein: CAREWGQLNTEAFF

D gene: NA
clone size: once
J gene: TRBJ2-7
V gene: TRBV19
CDR3 DNA: TGTGCCAGTAGTGCTCAGGGGGGACACCTCTCCTACGAGCAGTACTTC
CDR3 protein: CASSAQGGHLSYEQYF

D gene: NA
clone size: NA
J gene: TRBJ1-5
V gene: TRBV29-1
CDR3 DNA: TGCAGCGTGGCGTGGGGGGTCAATCAGCCCCAGCATTTT
CDR3 protein: CSVAWGVNQPQHF

D gene: TRBD1
clone size: once
J gene: TRBJ1-5
V gene: TRBV2
CDR3 DNA: TGTGCCAGCAGTGAATGGGGGACAGCTCAGTGGCCCCAGCATTTT
CDR3 protein: CASSEWGTAQWPQHF

D gene: NA
clone size: NA
J gene: TRBJ1-2
V gene: TRBV5-1
CDR3 DNA: TGCGCCAGCAGCCTGGGAGGGTTTCGAGGCTATGGCTACACCTTC
CDR3 protein: CASSLGGFRGYGYTF

D gene: TRBD2
clone size: once
J gene: TRBJ2-3
V gene: TRBV10-3
CDR3 DNA: TGTGCCATCAGTGAGTCTGGACTAGCGGGGTACGTAGATACGCAGTATTTT
CDR3 protein: CAISESGLAGYVDTQYF

D gene: TRBD1
clone size: NA
J gene: TRBJ1-5
V gene: TRBV7-8
CDR3 DNA: TGTGCCAGCAGCCCCTGGGACAGGGGGGTCGTTCAGCCCCAGCATTTT
CDR3 protein: CASSPWDRGVVQPQHF

D gene: TRBD2
clone size: NA
J gene: TRBJ2-5
V gene: TRBV5-6
CDR3 DNA: TGTGCCAGCAGGGCTAGCGGGAGGACAGAGACCCAGTACTTC
CDR3 protein: CASRASGRTETQYF

D gene: TRBD2
clone size: NA
J gene: TRBJ2-7
V gene: TRBV7-6
CDR3 DNA: TGTGCCAGCAGCCCATATGGTGGGGGGGTGCCCTACGAGCAGTACTTC
CDR3 protein: CASSPYGGGVPYEQYF